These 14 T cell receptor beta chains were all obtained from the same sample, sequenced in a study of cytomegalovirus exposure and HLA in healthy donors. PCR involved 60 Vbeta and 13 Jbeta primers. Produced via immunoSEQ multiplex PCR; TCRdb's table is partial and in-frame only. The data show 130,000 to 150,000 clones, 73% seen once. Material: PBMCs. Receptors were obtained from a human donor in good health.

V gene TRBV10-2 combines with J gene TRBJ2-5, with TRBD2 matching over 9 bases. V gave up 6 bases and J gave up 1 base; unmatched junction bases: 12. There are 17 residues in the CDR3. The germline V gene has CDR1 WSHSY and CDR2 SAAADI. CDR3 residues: CASRTSGPTHRQETQYF. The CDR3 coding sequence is TGCGCCAGCAGGACTAGCGGCCCTACCCACCGCCAAGAGACCCAGTACTTC.

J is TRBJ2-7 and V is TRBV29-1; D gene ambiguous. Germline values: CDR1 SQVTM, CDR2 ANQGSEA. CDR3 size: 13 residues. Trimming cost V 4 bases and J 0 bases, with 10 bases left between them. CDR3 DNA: TGCAGCGTTGCGGTACCTAGCTCCTACGAGCAGTACTTC. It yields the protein CSVAVPSSYEQYF.

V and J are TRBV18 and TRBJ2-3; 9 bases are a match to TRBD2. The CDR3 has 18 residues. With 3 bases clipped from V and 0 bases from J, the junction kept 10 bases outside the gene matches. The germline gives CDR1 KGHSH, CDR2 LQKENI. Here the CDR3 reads CASSPEQRGALSTDTQYF. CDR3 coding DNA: TGTGCCAGCTCACCTGAGCAGCGGGGGGCCCTGAGCACAGATACGCAGTATTTT.

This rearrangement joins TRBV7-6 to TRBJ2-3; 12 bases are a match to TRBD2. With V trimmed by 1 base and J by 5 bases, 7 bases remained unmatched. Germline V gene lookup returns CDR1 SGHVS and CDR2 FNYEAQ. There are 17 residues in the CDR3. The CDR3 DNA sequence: TGTGCCAGCAGCTTAGAGGCTAGCGGGAGGGCAGTAGATACGCAGTATTTT. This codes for CASSLEASGRAVDTQYF.

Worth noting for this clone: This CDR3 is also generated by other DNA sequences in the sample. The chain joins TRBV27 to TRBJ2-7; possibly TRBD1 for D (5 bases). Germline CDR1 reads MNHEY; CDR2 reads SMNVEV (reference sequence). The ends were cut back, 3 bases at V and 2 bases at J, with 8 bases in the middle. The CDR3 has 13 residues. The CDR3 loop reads CASSLGRAYEQYF. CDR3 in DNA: TGTGCCAGCAGTTTGGGGCGAGCCTACGAGCAGTACTTC.

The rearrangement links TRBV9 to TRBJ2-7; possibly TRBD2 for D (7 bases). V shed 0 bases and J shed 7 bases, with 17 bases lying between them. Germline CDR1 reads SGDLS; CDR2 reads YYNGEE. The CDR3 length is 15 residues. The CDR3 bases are TGTGCCAGCAGCGTAGGAGGGGTCGGGGGGCGGGAGCAGTACTTC. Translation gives CASSVGGVGGREQYF.

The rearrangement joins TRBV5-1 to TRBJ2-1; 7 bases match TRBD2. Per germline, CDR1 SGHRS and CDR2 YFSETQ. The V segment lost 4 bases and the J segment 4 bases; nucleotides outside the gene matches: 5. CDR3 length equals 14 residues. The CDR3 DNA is TGCGCCAGCAGCCGGGAGGACTCTTACAATGAGCAGTTCTTC. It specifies CASSREDSYNEQFF.

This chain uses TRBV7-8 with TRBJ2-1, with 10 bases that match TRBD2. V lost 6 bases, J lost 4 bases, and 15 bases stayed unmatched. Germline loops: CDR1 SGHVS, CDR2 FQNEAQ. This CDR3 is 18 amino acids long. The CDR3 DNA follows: TGTGCCAGCAGGCAAATGTCCCGCCTAGCGGGAGTATACAATGAGCAGTTCTTC. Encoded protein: CASRQMSRLAGVYNEQFF.

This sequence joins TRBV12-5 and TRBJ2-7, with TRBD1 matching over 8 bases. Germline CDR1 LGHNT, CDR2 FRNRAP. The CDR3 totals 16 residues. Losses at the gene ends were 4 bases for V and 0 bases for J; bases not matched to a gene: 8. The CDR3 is CASGSGTGTGSYEQYF. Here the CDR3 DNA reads TGTGCTAGTGGTTCCGGAACCGGGACAGGCTCCTACGAGCAGTACTTC.

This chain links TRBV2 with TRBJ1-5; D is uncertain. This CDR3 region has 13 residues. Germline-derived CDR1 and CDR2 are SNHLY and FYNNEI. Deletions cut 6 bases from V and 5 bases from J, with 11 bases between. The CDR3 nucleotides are TGTGCCAGCAGGCGCGGGATGGATCAGCCCCAGCATTTT. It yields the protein CASRRGMDQPQHF.

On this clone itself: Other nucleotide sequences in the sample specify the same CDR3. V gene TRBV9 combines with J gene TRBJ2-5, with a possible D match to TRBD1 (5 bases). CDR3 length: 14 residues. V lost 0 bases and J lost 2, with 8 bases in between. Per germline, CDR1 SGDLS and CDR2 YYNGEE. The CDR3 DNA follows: TGTGCCAGCAGCGTAGGTAGGGGTCAAGAGACCCAGTACTTC. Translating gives CASSVGRGQETQYF.

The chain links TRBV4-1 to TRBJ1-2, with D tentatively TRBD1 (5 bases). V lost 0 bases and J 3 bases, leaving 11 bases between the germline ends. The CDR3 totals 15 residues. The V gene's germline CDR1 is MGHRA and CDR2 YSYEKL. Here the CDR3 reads CASSQEVGLHYGYTF. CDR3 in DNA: TGCGCCAGCAGCCAAGAAGTGGGACTGCACTATGGCTACACCTTC.

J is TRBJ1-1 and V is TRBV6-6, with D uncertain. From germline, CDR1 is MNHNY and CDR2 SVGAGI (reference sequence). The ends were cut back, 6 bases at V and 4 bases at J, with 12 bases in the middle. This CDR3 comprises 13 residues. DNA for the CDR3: TGTGCCAGCAGCTGGGCTAAGAGCACTGAAGCTTTCTTT. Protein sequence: CASSWAKSTEAFF.

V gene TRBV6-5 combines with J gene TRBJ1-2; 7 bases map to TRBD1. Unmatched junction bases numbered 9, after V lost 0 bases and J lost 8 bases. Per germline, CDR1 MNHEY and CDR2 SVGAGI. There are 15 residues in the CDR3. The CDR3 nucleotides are TGTGCCAGCAGTTACTCGATCACCCGGACAGGCGGCTACACCTTC. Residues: CASSYSITRTGGYTF.